The 12 T cell receptor beta chains listed next were all sequenced from one sample in a study of cytomegalovirus exposure and HLA in healthy donors. PCR involved 60 Vbeta and 13 Jbeta primers. Libraries were prepared by immunoSEQ multiplex PCR; TCRdb keeps only in-frame clonotypes and omits some of them. The data show about 140,000 clones, 65% to 90% seen once. The specimen was PBMCs. Every receptor here comes from a woman aged 25-40 years in good health and CMV-seronegative.

CDR3 nucleotides: TGTGCCTGGCGGGACAGGGGGCTTGGTGGCTACACCTTC. It specifies CAWRDRGLGGYTF. This chain links TRBV30 with TRBJ1-2, with 12 bases identical to TRBD1. The CDR3 has 13 amino acids. CDR1 and CDR2 (germline): GTSNPN, SVGIG (reference sequence). The V and J ends lost 5 bases and 7 bases, in that order; junction bases with no gene match: 5.

This clone was recorded at least ten times. The V call is TRBV2, the J call TRBJ2-1, with 9 bases identical to TRBD2. This CDR3 has 14 residues. The J segment lost 2 bases and the V segment lost 6 bases, leaving 2 bases of the junction unmatched. Germline V CDR1 and CDR2: SNHLY, FYNNEI. The CDR3 sequence is CASSGGGAYNEQFF. In DNA form, the CDR3 reads TGTGCCAGCAGCGGCGGGGGGGCCTACAATGAGCAGTTCTTC. The variable domain in full, completed from reference TRBV2 and TRBJ2-1, reads EPEVTQTPSHQVTQMGQEVILRCVPISNHLYFYWYRQILGQKVEFLVSFYNNEISEKSEIFDDQFSVERPDGSNFTLKIRSTKLEDSAMYFCASSGGGAYNEQFFGPGTRLTVL.

The rearrangement uses TRBV4-3 and TRBJ1-2; TRBD1 matches 10 bases. Looked up from germline, CDR1 is LGHNA and CDR2 is YSLEER. The CDR3 extends over 15 amino acids. The V and J ends lost 3 bases and 4 bases, in that order; junction bases with no gene match: 5. CDR3 region: CASSQGTGESYGYTF. The CDR3 bases are TGCGCCAGCAGCCAGGGGACAGGGGAAAGCTATGGCTACACCTTC.

There are a few counts of this clone. The genes are TRBV10-1 and TRBJ1-1; no reliable D call. This CDR3 contains 13 residues. V was cut by 4 bases and J by 2 bases, with 8 bases left in between. Germline lookup yields CDR1 WNHNN and CDR2 SYGVQD (reference sequence). DNA for the CDR3: TGCGCCAGCAGTGTCCAGGCAAACACTGAAGCTTTCTTT. This codes for CASSVQANTEAFF.

The V call is TRBV7-9, the J call TRBJ2-2; 9 bases are a match to TRBD2. The CDR3 has 16 residues. Unmatched junction bases numbered 0, after V lost 1 base and J lost 0 bases. CDR1 is SEHNR, CDR2 FQNEAQ, per germline (reference sequence). The CDR3 here is CASSLGGRANTGELFF. The CDR3 nucleotides are TGTGCCAGCAGCTTAGGCGGGAGGGCGAACACCGGGGAGCTGTTTTTT. Complete variable domain (other parts from reference TRBV7-9 and TRBJ2-2): DTGVSQNPRHKITKRGQNVTFRCDPISEHNRLYWYRQTLGQGPEFLTYFQNEAQLEKSRLLSDRFSAERPKGSFSTLEIQRTEQGDSAMYLCASSLGGRANTGELFFGEGSRLTVL.

This chain joins TRBV9 and TRBJ2-1; 8 bases fit TRBD2. With V trimmed by 0 bases and J by 6 bases, 14 bases remained unmatched. The germline V gene has CDR1 SGDLS and CDR2 YYNGEE. This CDR3 is 18 amino acids long. The chain's CDR3 is CASSVAPWGAGGVNEQFF. CDR3 DNA sequence: TGTGCCAGCAGCGTAGCCCCATGGGGGGCGGGGGGCGTCAATGAGCAGTTCTTC.

V is TRBV10-3 and J is TRBJ1-2; the match to TRBD1 covers 10 bases. The CDR3 consists of 14 residues. Germline V CDR1 and CDR2: ENHRY, SYGVKD. The J segment lost 8 bases and the V segment lost 5 bases, leaving 8 bases of the junction unmatched. This CDR3 reads CAISFRDRGLGYTF. CDR3 bases: TGTGCCATCAGTTTTCGCGACAGGGGGCTAGGCTACACCTTC.

V and J are TRBV6-4 and TRBJ2-2; possible D gene TRBD2, 7 bases. Trimming took 6 bases from V and 1 from J, leaving 9 bases between them. The CDR3 extends over 14 amino acids. Germline assignment: CDR1 MRHNA and CDR2 SNTAGT. The CDR3 DNA follows: TGTGCCAGCAGGAGGGGGGGGAACACCGGGGAGCTGTTTTTT. Protein: CASRRGGNTGELFF.

The V gene is TRBV10-3, the J gene TRBJ1-1; 9 bases are shared with TRBD1. Germline lookup yields CDR1 ENHRY and CDR2 SYGVKD. CDR3 length: 13 residues. With 6 bases clipped from V and 10 bases from J, the junction kept 9 bases outside the gene matches. CDR3 nucleotides: TGTGCCATCAGGGGTGACAGGGGGACGGCAGCTTTCTTT. This encodes CAIRGDRGTAAFF.

The chain carries TRBV7-3 and TRBJ2-1; D perhaps matches TRBD2 (7 bases). Germline loops: CDR1 SGHTA, CDR2 FQGTGA. The CDR3 spans 15 residues. The ends were cut back, 0 bases at V and 9 bases at J, with 15 bases in the middle. Here the CDR3 DNA reads TGTGCCAGCAGCTTAACGGCCAGGGGAGGGGGTGAGCAGTTCTTC. It translates to CASSLTARGGGEQFF. Based on the CDR3 plus reference TRBV7-3 and TRBJ2-1, the full variable domain is GAGVSQTPSNKVTEKGKYVELRCDPISGHTALYWYRQSLGQGPEFLIYFQGTGAADDSGLPNDRFFAVRPEGSVSTLKIQRTERGDSAVYLCASSLTARGGGEQFFGPGTRLTVL.

The chain uses TRBV6-6 and TRBJ1-5; 8 bases agree with TRBD1. Trimming at V came to 2 bases and at J to 6 bases, leaving 6 bases not matched to a gene. The germline CDR1 and CDR2 sequences are MNHNY and SVGAGI (reference sequence). The CDR3 has 15 residues. CDR3 DNA: TGTGCCAGCAGTTACGAAAGGACAGGGAGTCAGCCCCAGCATTTT. Residues: CASSYERTGSQPQHF.

This chain uses TRBV5-4 with TRBJ2-3, with D possibly matching TRBD1 (5 bases). Trimming took 1 base from V and 3 from J, leaving 6 bases between them. Per germline, CDR1 SGHNT and CDR2 YYREEE (reference sequence). This CDR3 has 13 amino acids. CDR3 sequence reads: CASSLRGTDTQYF. In nucleotides, the CDR3 is TGTGCCAGCAGCTTGAGGGGAACAGATACGCAGTATTTT.